The rows below give T cell receptor beta chains drawn from one sample of a study of blood T cell repertoires in COVID-19. Data came from immunoSEQ multiplex PCR; TCRdb stores just in-frame clones and leaves some out. The sample yields fewer than 400,000 clones, under 90% seen once. Sequenced material: PBMCs or T cells enriched from blood (not recorded which). The receptor set was obtained from a man aged 25-45 years who had recovered from COVID-19. The CDR3 runs from the conserved cysteine through the conserved F or W. D genes are given only for firm matches. Some rows have no size entry. The others give once, few or many, or a class for an expanded clone.

V gene	D gene	J gene	clone size	CDR3 DNA	CDR3 protein
TRBV27	.	TRBJ1-1	.	TGTGCCAGCAGGACTTACGCAGGGAATGGGTTTTTCTTT	CASRTYAGNGFFF
TRBV6-2/TRBV6-3	TRBD2	TRBJ2-1	once	TGTGCCAGCAGTTACCCCCCCAGACTAGCGGACAATGAGCAGTTCTTC	CASSYPPRLADNEQFF
TRBV7-9	TRBD1	TRBJ2-5	.	TGTGCCAGTATAGGACAGGGGAGAGAGACCCAGTACTTC	CASIGQGRETQYF
TRBV24-1	.	TRBJ1-3	.	TGTGCCACCAGTGAATCAGGATTCGGAAACACCATATATTTT	CATSESGFGNTIYF
TRBV7-6	.	TRBJ2-7	.	TGTGCCAGCAGCTCGCTAAGGGGACCGGCGGGGGAGCAGTACTTC	CASSSLRGPAGEQYF
TRBV19	.	TRBJ2-5	.	TGTGCCAGTAGTATATTAGGGGCCAGACAAGAGACCCAGTACTTC	CASSILGARQETQYF
TRBV6-4	.	TRBJ2-1	.	TGTGCCAGCAGTGACTCGAGTTCCCTCCCGGGTTTAAGCTCCTACAATGAGCAGTTCTTC	CASSDSSSLPGLSSYNEQFF
TRBV5-4	TRBD2	TRBJ2-7	once	TGTGCCAGCAGCTTGCAAGCGGGATCGTACGAGCAGTACTTC	CASSLQAGSYEQYF
TRBV27	TRBD2	TRBJ2-1	.	TGTGCCAGCAGTTATAGCGGGGGGACGGGCAATGAGCAGTTCTTC	CASSYSGGTGNEQFF
TRBV9	TRBD1	TRBJ1-5	.	TGTGCCAGCAGCGCCGGGACAGGCAATCAGCCCCAGCATTTT	CASSAGTGNQPQHF
TRBV5-1	.	TRBJ1-1	once	TGCGCCAGCAGCGCCACAGGGTGGCACACTGAAGCTTTCTTT	CASSATGWHTEAFF
TRBV4-1	.	TRBJ2-7	.	TGCGCCAGCAGCTCCTCAGCGGGTTGGGCCTACGAGCAGTACTTC	CASSSSAGWAYEQYF
TRBV7-2	TRBD2	TRBJ2-2	few	TGTGCCAGCAGCTTAGCGCCTAGCGGGAGGAGGACCGGGGAGCTGTTTTTT	CASSLAPSGRRTGELFF
TRBV19	.	TRBJ1-3	once	TGTGCCGCCGGTTTTCCGGGTTTCTCTGGAAACACCATATATTTT	CAAGFPGFSGNTIYF
TRBV19	TRBD1	TRBJ2-7	once	TGTGCCAGTAGTATTCCCGGGACAGGGTCCGGGGAGCAGTACTTC	CASSIPGTGSGEQYF
TRBV28	.	TRBJ1-1	.	TGTGCCAGCAGTTTCCCCGGGGGGAGCACTGAAGCTTTCTTT	CASSFPGGSTEAFF
TRBV5-1	.	TRBJ1-2	once	TGCGCCAGCAGCTTGTATGGGGGCGGCTACACCTTC	CASSLYGGGYTF
TRBV7-9	.	TRBJ2-2	.	TGTGCCAGCAGCTTACGGCCTAGCGAGAACACCGGGGAGCTGTTTTTT	CASSLRPSENTGELFF
TRBV2	TRBD1	TRBJ1-5	few	TGTGCCAGCAGTGGGGCCCCGGGACAGGATAGCAATCAGCCCCAGCATTTT	CASSGAPGQDSNQPQHF
TRBV27	TRBD1	TRBJ2-6	.	TGTGCCAGCAGTTTAAAGGGGGCGCATCTCTCTGGGGCCAACGTCCTGACTTTC	CASSLKGAHLSGANVLTF
TRBV24-1	.	TRBJ2-5	once	TGTGCCACCAGTGATCGGGACATAGAGACCCAGTACTTC	CATSDRDIETQYF
TRBV7-9	.	TRBJ2-3	.	TGTGCCAGCAGCGAGCGTGGCACAGATACGCAGTATTTT	CASSERGTDTQYF
TRBV19	.	TRBJ1-6	few	TGTGCCAGTAGAGCCAGGATGCCACAAGATAATTCACCCCTCCACTTT	CASRARMPQDNSPLHF
TRBV5-6	.	TRBJ2-7	once	TGTGCCAGCAGCTTGGCAGGGGTCCTCTACGAGCAGTACTTC	CASSLAGVLYEQYF
TRBV6-5	.	TRBJ1-2	.	TGTGCCAGCACGGTCGGAGCCAACTATAACTATGGCTACACCTTC	CASTVGANYNYGYTF
TRBV2	TRBD2	TRBJ2-2	.	TGTGCCAGCAGTGAAGGAGCGGGGGGGACCGGGGAGCTGTTTTTT	CASSEGAGGTGELFF
TRBV12-2	.	TRBJ1-2	.	TGTGCAAGTCGCCTCGAACCTTACCGGGACAGGGTGTTTTGGGCATTTGGCTACACCTTC	CASRLEPYRDRVFWAFGYTF
TRBV19	TRBD1	TRBJ2-1	.	TGTGCCAGTAGTCCCGCCGGGACAGGGGGTGTTGAGCAGTTCTTC	CASSPAGTGGVEQFF
TRBV7-2	.	TRBJ1-1	few	TGTGCCAGCAGCTTCCGGGTTAACCCGAACACTGAAGCTTTCTTT	CASSFRVNPNTEAFF
TRBV28	TRBD1	TRBJ1-1	.	TGTGCCAGCGGGATTGACAGGGCGGACACTGAAGCTTTCTTT	CASGIDRADTEAFF
TRBV27	.	TRBJ1-4	.	TGTGCCAGCAGTTTACCCAGGGTTTTGGAAAAACTGTTTTTT	CASSLPRVLEKLFF
TRBV27	TRBD1	TRBJ1-2	.	TGTGCCAGCAGTTTCGGGACAGGTCCTTTTCAGTACACCTTC	CASSFGTGPFQYTF
TRBV24-1	TRBD2	TRBJ2-1	few	TGTGCCACCAGTGAGCCAGCCGGGACTAGCGGGAGGGCCGCCTACAATGAGCAGTTCTTC	CATSEPAGTSGRAAYNEQFF
TRBV15	.	TRBJ2-3	once	TGTGCCACCAGCGGGGACGGACTATTCACAGATACGCAGTATTTT	CATSGDGLFTDTQYF
TRBV7-2	.	TRBJ2-3	.	TGTGCCAGCAGCTTGGCTAGAAGCACAGATACGCAGTATTTT	CASSLARSTDTQYF
TRBV5-4	TRBD2	TRBJ2-1	.	TGTGCCAGCAGCTCGGGACTAGCGGGAGGGCCGTACAATGAGCAGTTCTTC	CASSSGLAGGPYNEQFF
TRBV3-1/TRBV3-2	TRBD1	TRBJ1-2	.	TGTGCCAGCAGCCGAAGGGACAGGGACGGCTACACCTTC	CASSRRDRDGYTF
TRBV6-5	.	TRBJ1-1	.	TGTGCCAGCAGCGCCCTGGTGAGGAACACTGAAGCTTTCTTT	CASSALVRNTEAFF
TRBV6-5	TRBD1	TRBJ1-1	once	TGTGCCAGCAGCGTCAGGGGGCTGGAGTACACTGAAGCTTTCTTT	CASSVRGLEYTEAFF
TRBV19	TRBD1	TRBJ1-2	.	TGTGCCAGTAGTCAGGGACAGAACTATGGCTACACCTTC	CASSQGQNYGYTF
TRBV9	.	TRBJ2-7	.	TGTGCCAGCAGCGTAGGGGCACTCGAAGAGCAGTACTTC	CASSVGALEEQYF
TRBV7-9	TRBD1	TRBJ2-7	.	TGTGCCAGCAGCGTAGACAGGGGATATCCTCTCTACGAGCAGTACTTC	CASSVDRGYPLYEQYF
TRBV10-1	TRBD2	TRBJ2-2	few	TGCGCCAGCAGTGACCGCGGGAGATTCACCGGGGAGCTGTTTTTT	CASSDRGRFTGELFF
TRBV5-1	.	TRBJ1-3	.	TGCGCCAGCAGCCCGCGTGCGGGCTCTGGAAACACCATATATTTT	CASSPRAGSGNTIYF
TRBV4-1	.	TRBJ1-5	.	TGCGCCCCCCCTCTGGGCGGAGGTCAGCCCCAGCATTTT	CAPPLGGGQPQHF